This TCR beta chain came from a study of blood T cell repertoires in COVID-19. Germline lookup yields CDR1 SGHTA and CDR2 FQGTGA. Trimming cost V 3 bases and J 0 bases; bases outside gene matches: 6. The CDR3 sequence is 18 residues long. Measured with immunoSEQ multiplex PCR; TCRdb has only the in-frame clones, and not every one. The sample records around 400,000 clones, more than 75% being singletons. The TCR sequence derives from a woman between 55 and 75 years old with COVID-19, enrolled during active disease. Material for sequencing was peripheral blood. The V call is TRBV7-3, the J call TRBJ2-1, with 12 bases lining up with TRBD2. The CDR3 loop is CASSLGLAGASSYNEQFF. In DNA form, the CDR3 reads TGTGCCAGCAGCTTGGGACTAGCGGGTGCCAGCTCCTACAATGAGCAGTTCTTC.